The 19 T cell receptor beta chains listed next were all sequenced from one sample in a study of shared clonotypes between healthy human individuals. Libraries were prepared by immunoSEQ multiplex PCR; TCRdb keeps only in-frame clonotypes and omits some of them. The table shows about 820,000 clones, with almost 95% occurring only once. The naive CD8 subset, CD45RO-negative cells positively selected for CCR7, excluded terminally differentiated effector memory CD45RA+ cells. The specimen sequenced was naive CD8+ T cells sorted from blood. These TCRs come from a young man in good health.

This sequence joins TRBV9 and TRBJ1-2; TRBD1 agrees at 8 bases. With V trimmed by 6 bases and J by 5 bases, 12 bases remained unmatched. This CDR3 is built from 15 residues. The germline gives CDR1 SGDLS, CDR2 YYNGEE. CDR3 residues: CASNLPGTGVYGYTF. CDR3 nucleotides: TGTGCCAGCAATTTACCCGGGACAGGTGTATATGGCTACACCTTC.

The chain couples TRBV15 to TRBJ2-7, with a possible D match to TRBD1 (6 bases). This CDR3 spans 11 amino acids. Germline CDR1 LNHNV, CDR2 YYDKDF (reference sequence). V lost 8 bases and J 4 bases, leaving 9 bases between the germline ends. In DNA, the CDR3 is TGTGCCACCGAACAGGGATACGAGCAGTACTTC. It specifies CATEQGYEQYF.

The gene calls are TRBV13 and TRBJ1-2; 10 bases align to TRBD1. The CDR3 loop spans 16 amino acids. J was trimmed by 6 bases and V by 3 bases; bases with no gene match: 10. CDR1 is PRHDT and CDR2 is FYEKMQ in the germline V gene (reference sequence). Here the CDR3 reads CASSLFGTGVLNGYTF. Here the CDR3 DNA reads TGTGCCAGCAGCTTGTTTGGGACAGGGGTTCTAAATGGCTACACCTTC.

This rearrangement joins TRBV19 to TRBJ2-1, with 10 bases identical to TRBD2. Trimming cost V 3 bases and J 2 bases; bases outside gene matches: 10. Germline V gene sequence: CDR1 LNHDA, CDR2 SQIVND (reference sequence). The CDR3 length is 18 residues. In nucleotides, the CDR3 is TGTGCCAGTAGTATCCCAAGGACTAGCGGAGGACCCTACAATGAGCAGTTCTTC. It translates to CASSIPRTSGGPYNEQFF.

This chain connects TRBV7-9 to TRBJ2-5; 13 bases agree with TRBD2. CDR3 length: 16 amino acids. The germline CDR1 and CDR2 sequences are SEHNR and FQNEAQ (reference sequence). V dropped 5 bases and J dropped 2; count of bases not matched to a gene: 5. Here the CDR3 reads CASSPGLAGAQETQYF. The CDR3 nucleotides are TGTGCCAGCAGCCCTGGACTAGCGGGAGCGCAAGAGACCCAGTACTTC.

This CDR3 reads CASSPSGLMGEQFF. The CDR3 coding sequence is TGTGCCAGCAGCCCGTCGGGGCTCATGGGTGAGCAGTTCTTC. The chain uses TRBV7-8 and TRBJ2-1, with D perhaps assigned TRBD1 or TRBD2 (5 bases each). CDR1 is SGHVS and CDR2 is FQNEAQ in the germline V gene. Trimming took off 5 bases at V and 9 bases at J, with 17 bases between the two ends. The CDR3 is made up of 14 amino acids.

The chain employs TRBV7-2 and TRBJ1-2; a possible D gene is TRBD1 (5 bases). Trimming cost V 4 bases and J 3 bases, with 9 bases left between them. The germline V gene encodes CDR1 SGHTA and CDR2 FQGNSA. The CDR3 length is 13 residues. The CDR3 sequence: CASSSGPDYGYTF. For the CDR3, the DNA is TGTGCCAGCAGCTCGGGACCGGACTATGGCTACACCTTC.

The V and J genes are TRBV15 and TRBJ2-2; no definite D call. This CDR3 region has 16 residues. From germline, CDR1 is LNHNV and CDR2 YYDKDF (reference sequence). The V end lost 8 bases, the J end lost 0 bases, and 16 bases lay between the germline ends. The DNA of the CDR3 is TGTGCCACCCCAAAGGTTTCCAGCGCGAACACCGGGGAGCTGTTTTTT. Protein: CATPKVSSANTGELFF.

The chain uses TRBV29-1 and TRBJ2-7, with 8 bases identical to TRBD1. The ends lost 5 bases at V and 7 bases at J; junction bases unmatched: 10. This CDR3 has 13 amino acids. Germline V gene data show CDR1 as SQVTM and CDR2 as ANQGSEA. In DNA form, the CDR3 reads TGCAGCGTTTCGGGGCAGGGGGCTCAGGAGCAGTACTTC. Encoded protein: CSVSGQGAQEQYF.

This chain joins TRBV5-1 and TRBJ2-3; 7 nucleotides match TRBD1. The CDR3 is made up of 15 amino acids. J lost 0 bases, V lost 6 bases, and 7 bases had no gene match. From germline, CDR1 is SGHRS and CDR2 YFSETQ. CDR3 coding DNA: TGCGCCAGCACCACAGGGGCGGCTAGCACAGATACGCAGTATTTT. Encoded protein: CASTTGAASTDTQYF.

This chain connects TRBV7-9 to TRBJ2-7; perhaps D is TRBD1 or TRBD2 (5 bases each). Germline CDR1 SEHNR, CDR2 FQNEAQ (reference sequence). The V end was cut by 5 bases, the J end by 0 bases, with 11 bases between. This CDR3 comprises 14 residues. The CDR3 reads CASSGTSSSYEQYF. CDR3 in DNA: TGTGCCAGCAGCGGGACGTCTAGCTCCTACGAGCAGTACTTC.

This chain connects TRBV4-3 to TRBJ1-1, with 8 bases fitting TRBD1. The junction had 10 bases not matched to a gene; V was cut back by 0 bases and J by 10 bases. Germline CDR1 reads LGHNA; CDR2 reads YSLEER. The CDR3 sequence is 15 residues long. In DNA form, the CDR3 reads TGCGCCAGCAGCCAAGATAGTAGGGCAGGGGGCTTAGCTTTCTTT. Protein product: CASSQDSRAGGLAFF.

The V and J genes are TRBV6-1 and TRBJ2-2; D call uncertain. The CDR3 length is 10 residues. The V gene's germline CDR1 is MNHNS and CDR2 SASEGT. The ends were cut back, 6 bases at V and 7 bases at J, with 3 bases in the middle. The CDR3 DNA sequence: TGTGCCAGCAGAGACGGGGAGCTGTTTTTT. Its translation is CASRDGELFF.

The chain combines TRBV19 with TRBJ2-7, with TRBD1 as a possible D gene (6 bases). Germline CDR1 LNHDA, CDR2 SQIVND (reference sequence). Between the trimmed V and J ends, which lost 10 bases and 1 base, there was a span of 14 bases. The CDR3 extends over 13 amino acids. As DNA, the CDR3 is TGTGCCACCACATCAGGGGAGTCCTACGAGCAGTACTTC. It codes for CATTSGESYEQYF.

The chain is built from TRBV7-9 and TRBJ1-1; TRBD1 agrees at 7 bases. The CDR3 has 16 residues. The ends lost 5 bases at V and 0 bases at J; junction bases unmatched: 9. CDR1 and CDR2 (germline): SEHNR, FQNEAQ (reference sequence). This CDR3 is CASSPGTVALNTEAFF. The CDR3, as DNA: TGTGCCAGCAGCCCAGGGACAGTCGCACTGAACACTGAAGCTTTCTTT.

This rearrangement joins TRBV14 to TRBJ2-5, with D unclear. Trimming removed 1 base at V and 5 bases at J, with 8 bases between. The germline CDR1 and CDR2 sequences are SGHDN and FVKESK. CDR3 length: 13 amino acids. CDR3 DNA: TGTGCCAGCAGCCAAGGGGTAAGGGAGACCCAGTACTTC. Its translation: CASSQGVRETQYF.

This chain uses TRBV11-3 with TRBJ2-1; D is unclear. The CDR3 spans 11 residues. CDR1 is SGHNT and CDR2 is YENEEA in the germline V gene. V gave up 0 bases and J gave up 7 bases, with 1 base separating them. CDR3 in amino acids: CASSLENEQFF. CDR3 DNA sequence: TGTGCCAGCAGCTTAGAGAATGAGCAGTTCTTC.

The genes are TRBV2 and TRBJ2-1, with a tentative D call TRBD2 (6 bases). V shed 4 bases and J shed 10 bases, with 11 bases lying between them. The CDR3 has 12 amino acids. The germline gives CDR1 SNHLY, CDR2 FYNNEI. CDR3 coding DNA: TGTGCCAGCAGTGGCGGGAACGGGGAGCAGTTCTTC. It specifies CASSGGNGEQFF.

The chain recombines TRBV6-5 with TRBJ2-1; tentative D call: TRBD1 (6 bases). In germline, CDR1 is MNHEY, CDR2 SVGAGI. The CDR3 extends over 15 amino acids. Trimming removed 0 bases from V and 8 bases from J, with 14 bases in between. CDR3 sequence reads: CASSYSLGGVDEQFF. In DNA, the CDR3 is TGTGCCAGCAGTTACTCCCTAGGGGGTGTTGATGAGCAGTTCTTC.